These 32 T cell receptor beta chains were all obtained from the same sample, sequenced in a study of blood T cell repertoires in COVID-19. The protocol was immunoSEQ multiplex PCR, while the TCRdb copy is restricted to in-frame clones and leaves out a portion. Seen here are 200,000 to 250,000 clones, approximately 84% observed once, and the top ten hold around 2%. Material for sequencing was peripheral blood. Receptors originate from a woman aged 60 to 75 with acute or convalescent COVID-19.

The chain uses TRBV6-5 and TRBJ1-5, with D perhaps matching TRBD1 (5 bases). The CDR3 covers 13 residues. Trimming removed 3 bases from V and 5 bases from J, with 8 bases in between. From germline, CDR1 is MNHEY and CDR2 SVGAGI. The CDR3 is CASSYDSDQPQHF. Here the CDR3 DNA reads TGTGCCAGCAGTTATGACAGCGATCAGCCCCAGCATTTT.

In regard to this clone: Sequence at one end of the junction differs from germline and may be a read error. This chain connects TRBV6-6 to TRBJ2-7, with TRBD1 matching 8 bases. CDR3 length equals 14 residues. CDR1 MNHNY and CDR2 SVGAGI come from the germline V gene (reference sequence). CDR3 sequence (DNA): TGTGCCGGCAGTAAGACAGGGGCGGTCGGCGAGCAGTACTTC. It codes for CAGSKTGAVGEQYF.

The chain combines TRBV30 with TRBJ1-1; weak D call: TRBD1 (6 bases). V lost 5 bases and J lost 4, with 11 bases in between. The CDR3 is 12 residues long. Germline CDR1 is GTSNPN and CDR2 is SVGIG (reference sequence). The CDR3 here is CAWAGELTEAFF. CDR3 DNA sequence: TGTGCCTGGGCAGGGGAACTCACTGAAGCTTTCTTT.

The J gene is TRBJ1-4, the V gene TRBV7-8; D is possibly TRBD1 (6 bases). Germline CDR1 and CDR2: SGHVS and FQNEAQ. The CDR3 totals 15 residues. Between the trimmed V and J ends, which lost 5 bases and 0 bases, there was a span of 10 bases. Written as DNA, the CDR3 is TGTGCCAGCAGCCATAGGACAGCAACTAATGAAAAACTGTTTTTT. It codes for CASSHRTATNEKLFF.

The gene calls are TRBV2 and TRBJ1-1; 8 bases are shared with TRBD1. The CDR3 has 15 residues. From germline, CDR1 is SNHLY and CDR2 FYNNEI. The trim removed 6 bases at V and 5 bases at J, leaving 11 bases unmatched. CDR3: CASSKNQGADTEAFF. The CDR3 DNA follows: TGTGCCAGCAGCAAGAACCAGGGGGCTGATACTGAAGCTTTCTTT.

This clone was recorded only once. The rearrangement joins TRBV4-3 to TRBJ1-2; D not resolved. CDR1 is LGHNA and CDR2 is YSLEER in the germline V gene. Trimming pared 1 base from V and 8 bases from J, leaving 14 bases between. The CDR3 runs to 14 residues. CDR3 in DNA: TGCGCCAGCAGCCAAGTTGCCAGCGCTGGGGGCTACACCTTC. Residues: CASSQVASAGGYTF.

The gene calls are TRBV3-1 (or the pseudogene TRBV3-2) and TRBJ2-1; weak D call: TRBD2 (5 bases). The CDR3 covers 14 residues. The V gene lost 1 base and the J gene lost 5 bases, with 9 bases spanning the gap. Germline V CDR1 and CDR2: LGHDT, YNNKEL (reference sequence). The DNA of the CDR3 is TGTGCCAGCAGCCAAGGAGGACTCAACAATGAGCAGTTCTTC. The encoded protein is CASSQGGLNNEQFF.

The CDR3, as DNA: TGCGCCAGCAGCCAAGAAGATGCAGGGAATTCACCCCTCCACTTT. It yields the protein CASSQEDAGNSPLHF. The V call is TRBV4-3, the J call TRBJ1-6, with D possibly matching TRBD1 (5 bases). The ends were cut back, 0 bases at V and 7 bases at J, with 10 bases in the middle. Germline V gene data show CDR1 as LGHNA and CDR2 as YSLEER. The CDR3 has 15 residues.

In its sample, this clone was seen a few times. The chain recombines TRBV6-6 with TRBJ2-2, with TRBD1 matching over 9 bases. The J segment lost 0 bases and the V segment lost 5 bases, leaving 10 bases of the junction unmatched. This CDR3 has 18 residues. Germline lookup yields CDR1 MNHNY and CDR2 SVGAGI (reference sequence). The CDR3 DNA follows: TGTGCCAGCAGTCTCAACAGGGGGCCAGGCGCGAACACCGGGGAGCTGTTTTTT. This gives the protein CASSLNRGPGANTGELFF.

This chain joins TRBV18 and TRBJ1-1; no reliable D call. V lost 1 base, J lost 4 bases, and 13 bases lay in between. The CDR3 is made up of 15 amino acids. Per germline, CDR1 KGHSH and CDR2 LQKENI. CDR3 DNA: TGTGCCAGCTCACCACAGAGTCGAACGGGCACTGAAGCTTTCTTT. Encoded protein: CASSPQSRTGTEAFF.

This clone was counted only a few times. The rearrangement uses TRBV20-1 and TRBJ1-4, with no clear D. CDR1 is DFQATT, CDR2 SNEGSKA, per germline (reference sequence). The CDR3 extends over 14 amino acids. Trimming took off 3 bases at V and 0 bases at J, with 8 bases between the two ends. The CDR3 protein is CSASSSATNEKLFF. The CDR3 coding sequence is TGCAGTGCTAGTTCCTCTGCAACTAATGAAAAACTGTTTTTT.

Worth noting for this clone: Given the absence of the conserved phenylalanine or tryptophan at the CDR3 end, a read error is likely. Because the CDR3's place on the DNA is in doubt, the DNA is left out and the CDR3 is given as listed by TCRdb. The chain joins TRBV14 to TRBJ1-1; TRBD1 is taken as the D call from the table, unchecked against the DNA. CDR1 is SGHDN and CDR2 is FVKESK in the germline V gene. The CDR3 totals 12 residues, both ends included. CDR3 protein: CASSQGGQMFHL.

The gene calls are TRBV27 and TRBJ1-6, with D tentatively TRBD1 (6 bases). This CDR3 region has 15 residues. Trimming cost V 3 bases and J 9 bases, with 15 bases left between them. Germline V gene sequence: CDR1 MNHEY, CDR2 SMNVEV (reference sequence). The CDR3 loop reads CASSLGTGSGSPLHF. For the CDR3, the DNA is TGTGCCAGCAGTTTGGGAACAGGGTCGGGTTCACCCCTCCACTTT.

V gene TRBV6-1 combines with J gene TRBJ1-2; 7 bases match TRBD1. With 0 bases clipped from V and 2 bases from J, the junction kept 6 bases outside the gene matches. CDR1 is MNHNS, CDR2 SASEGT, per germline. The CDR3 has 16 residues. The CDR3 nucleotides are TGTGCCAGCAGTGAAGCGGGGCAACAGGGGAACTATGGCTACACCTTC. It is translated as CASSEAGQQGNYGYTF.

This chain links TRBV2 with TRBJ1-2, with a possible D match to TRBD1 (5 bases). Per germline, CDR1 SNHLY and CDR2 FYNNEI. V lost 2 bases to trimming and J lost 4 bases, with 11 bases between them. The CDR3 totals 14 residues. Here the CDR3 reads CASSELGQGYGYTF. As DNA, the CDR3 is TGTGCCAGCAGTGAATTGGGGCAGGGCTATGGCTACACCTTC.

V usage is TRBV6-1 and J usage is TRBJ1-3, with D perhaps TRBD1 (6 bases). Germline V gives CDR1 MNHNS, CDR2 SASEGT. The V end lost 0 bases, the J end lost 2 bases, and 11 bases lay between the germline ends. The CDR3 has 16 amino acids. The DNA of the CDR3 is TGTGCCAGCAGTGAAGCCCAGGGGACGCCTGGAAACACCATATATTTT. Translation gives CASSEAQGTPGNTIYF.

The chain combines TRBV7-9 with TRBJ1-6; the match to TRBD1 covers 10 bases. Germline CDR1 is SEHNR and CDR2 is FQNEAQ (reference sequence). V dropped 5 bases and J dropped 7; count of bases not matched to a gene: 8. This CDR3 comprises 16 residues. This chain's CDR3 is CASSPYRDRGNSPLHF. The CDR3 region has the DNA TGTGCCAGCAGCCCTTACCGGGACAGGGGCAATTCACCCCTCCACTTT.

For the CDR3, the DNA is TGCAGTGCTAGTAGGGCAGGGGCGAGGAGCAATCAGCCCCAGCATTTT. Amino acids: CSASRAGARSNQPQHF. The chain employs TRBV20-1 and TRBJ1-5; weak D call: TRBD1 (6 bases). There are 16 residues in the CDR3. Germline loops: CDR1 DFQATT, CDR2 SNEGSKA (reference sequence). With 3 bases removed from V and 1 base from J, the gap between germline ends came to 16 bases.

The rearrangement uses TRBV28 and TRBJ1-5; 8 bases fit TRBD1. Germline assignment: CDR1 MDHEN and CDR2 SYDVKM. Trimming removed 6 bases from V and 0 bases from J; junction bases left unmatched: 10. The CDR3 length is 17 residues. CDR3 region: CASSYPTGVSSNQPQHF. The CDR3, as DNA: TGTGCCAGCAGCTACCCGACAGGGGTTAGTAGCAATCAGCCCCAGCATTTT. The variable domain in full, completed from reference TRBV28 and TRBJ1-5, reads DVKVTQSSRYLVKRTGEKVFLECVQDMDHENMFWYRQDPGLGLRLIYFSYDVKMKEKGDIPEGYSVSREKKERFSLILESASTNQTSMYLCASSYPTGVSSNQPQHFGDGTRLSIL.

The chain joins TRBV5-4 to TRBJ2-3, with D possibly being TRBD1 (6 bases). V was cut by 4 bases and J by 0 bases, with 12 bases left in between. CDR1 and CDR2 (germline): SGHNT, YYREEE (reference sequence). This CDR3 is 15 amino acids long. CDR3 loop: CASSRTAESTDTQYF. DNA for the CDR3: TGTGCCAGCAGCCGGACAGCCGAGAGCACAGATACGCAGTATTTT.

The rearrangement links TRBV30 to TRBJ1-1, with 7 bases aligning to TRBD1. J gave up 5 bases and V 0 bases, and 9 bases lay outside the gene matches. From germline, CDR1 is GTSNPN and CDR2 SVGIG (reference sequence). The CDR3 runs to 15 residues. The CDR3 DNA sequence: TGTGCCTGGAGTGTAGCCGGACAGGTGAGAACTGAAGCTTTCTTT. Protein: CAWSVAGQVRTEAFF.

The chain links TRBV30 to TRBJ1-6; D not resolved. Germline CDR1 and CDR2: GTSNPN and SVGIG (reference sequence). Trimming cost V 0 bases and J 8 bases, with 17 bases left between them. This CDR3 has 16 residues. The CDR3 protein is CAWSVLGVFGDSPLHF. The CDR3 DNA is TGTGCCTGGAGTGTACTTGGTGTATTTGGAGATTCACCCCTCCACTTT.

The V call is TRBV5-6, the J call TRBJ2-2; 8 nucleotides align to TRBD1. Germline-derived CDR1 and CDR2 are SGHDT and YYEEEE. The junction had 6 bases not matched to a gene; V was cut back by 8 bases and J by 0 bases. The CDR3 runs to 15 residues. The CDR3 is CASGQGDSNTGELFF. Here the CDR3 DNA reads TGTGCCAGTGGACAGGGAGACTCGAACACCGGGGAGCTGTTTTTT.

This CDR3 is CASGLVATQYSGANVLTF. DNA for the CDR3: TGTGCTAGTGGTTTGGTCGCTACCCAATACTCTGGGGCCAACGTCCTGACTTTC. This sequence joins TRBV12-5 and TRBJ2-6; D gene uncertain. The ends were cut back, 0 bases at V and 0 bases at J, with 12 bases in the middle. Germline V gene data show CDR1 as LGHNT and CDR2 as FRNRAP. This CDR3 has 18 amino acids.

The chain couples TRBV2 to TRBJ2-5; 9 positions agree with TRBD2. V lost 6 bases, J lost 4 bases, and 3 bases stayed unmatched. The CDR3 is 13 amino acids. Germline lookup yields CDR1 SNHLY and CDR2 FYNNEI. The CDR3 is CASRGTSPETQYF. In DNA form, the CDR3 reads TGTGCCAGCAGGGGGACTAGCCCAGAGACCCAGTACTTC. The variable domain in full, with the rest retrieved from reference TRBV2 and TRBJ2-5, is EPEVTQTPSHQVTQMGQEVILRCVPISNHLYFYWYRQILGQKVEFLVSFYNNEISEKSEIFDDQFSVERPDGSNFTLKIRSTKLEDSAMYFCASRGTSPETQYFGPGTRLLVL.

The chain links TRBV7-3 to TRBJ1-5; TRBD1 aligns across 9 bases. This CDR3 is 16 amino acids long. CDR1 and CDR2 from the germline V gene are SGHTA and FQGTGA. V was pared by 10 bases and J by 0 bases, with 10 bases of the junction left unmatched. CDR3 loop: CANRTGARYSNQPQHF. The DNA of the CDR3 is TGTGCCAACCGGACAGGGGCCCGGTATAGCAATCAGCCCCAGCATTTT. The variable domain in full, with the rest retrieved from reference TRBV7-3 and TRBJ1-5, is GAGVSQTPSNKVTEKGKYVELRCDPISGHTALYWYRQSLGQGPEFLIYFQGTGAADDSGLPNDRFFAVRPEGSVSTLKIQRTERGDSAVYLCANRTGARYSNQPQHFGDGTRLSIL.

V gene TRBV9 combines with J gene TRBJ2-1; D gene unclear. The V and J ends lost 0 bases and 8 bases respectively, with 18 bases between them. The CDR3 runs 16 residues. The germline V gene encodes CDR1 SGDLS and CDR2 YYNGEE. The CDR3 loop is CASSVGGPNSHDEQFF. The CDR3 DNA is TGTGCCAGCAGCGTAGGAGGTCCCAATAGCCATGATGAGCAGTTCTTC.

The CDR3: CASSGGSGVADTQYF. CDR3 in DNA: TGTGCCAGCAGCGGGGGGAGCGGGGTTGCAGATACGCAGTATTTT. The rearrangement uses TRBV5-8 and TRBJ2-3, with TRBD2 matching over 7 bases. The V gene's germline CDR1 is SGHTS and CDR2 YDEGEE. The trim removed 4 bases at V and 4 bases at J, leaving 9 bases unmatched. This CDR3 is 15 amino acids long.

The chain links TRBV6-2 or TRBV6-3 to TRBJ1-2; D gene unclear. The V gene's germline CDR1 is MNHEY and CDR2 SVGEGT. CDR3 length: 13 residues. The V gene lost 6 bases and the J gene lost 6 bases, with 14 bases spanning the gap. The chain's CDR3 is CASSPLGLDGYTF. DNA of the CDR3: TGTGCCAGCAGCCCCCTAGGCCTCGATGGCTACACCTTC.

The chain combines TRBV12-3 or TRBV12-4 with TRBJ1-4; D unresolved. V shed 6 bases and J shed 5 bases, with 10 bases lying between them. The length of the CDR3 is 13 residues. In nucleotides, the CDR3 is TGTGCCAGCAGGACTGGAGAAAATGAAAAACTGTTTTTT. It specifies CASRTGENEKLFF.

This rearrangement joins TRBV7-3 to TRBJ1-4, with TRBD1 as a possible D gene (6 bases). CDR1 is SGHTA and CDR2 is FQGTGA in the germline V gene. The CDR3 is 17 residues long. V was pared by 5 bases and J by 0 bases, with 16 bases between. As DNA, the CDR3 is TGTGCCAGCAGCCAAAAAGGACAGCCAACAACTAATGAAAAACTGTTTTTT. This sequence encodes CASSQKGQPTTNEKLFF.

The chain links TRBV5-4 to TRBJ1-1; D might be TRBD1 (6 bases). The length of the CDR3 is 13 residues. The V gene's germline CDR1 is SGHNT and CDR2 YYREEE (reference sequence). V lost 0 bases and J lost 7, with 10 bases in between. The CDR3 DNA is TGTGCCAGCAGCTTGGATCGGACAGATGAAGCTTTCTTT. Protein product: CASSLDRTDEAFF. Complete variable domain (other parts from reference TRBV5-4 and TRBJ1-1): ETGVTQSPTHLIKTRGQQVTLRCSSQSGHNTVSWYQQALGQGPQFIFQYYREEENGRGNFPPRFSGLQFPNYSSELNVNALELDDSALYLCASSLDRTDEAFFGQGTRLTVV.